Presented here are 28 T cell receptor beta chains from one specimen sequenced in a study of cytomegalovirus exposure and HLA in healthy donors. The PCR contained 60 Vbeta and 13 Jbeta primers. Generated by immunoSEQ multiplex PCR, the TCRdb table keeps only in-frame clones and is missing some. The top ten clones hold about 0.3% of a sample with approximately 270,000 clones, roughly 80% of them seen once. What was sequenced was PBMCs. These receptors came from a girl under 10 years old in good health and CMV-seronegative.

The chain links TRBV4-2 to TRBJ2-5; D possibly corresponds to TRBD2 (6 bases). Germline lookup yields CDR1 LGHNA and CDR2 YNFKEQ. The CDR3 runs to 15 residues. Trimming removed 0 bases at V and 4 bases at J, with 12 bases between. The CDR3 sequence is CASSQDFGSGETQYF. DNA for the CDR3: TGTGCCAGCAGCCAAGATTTCGGGAGTGGAGAGACCCAGTACTTC.

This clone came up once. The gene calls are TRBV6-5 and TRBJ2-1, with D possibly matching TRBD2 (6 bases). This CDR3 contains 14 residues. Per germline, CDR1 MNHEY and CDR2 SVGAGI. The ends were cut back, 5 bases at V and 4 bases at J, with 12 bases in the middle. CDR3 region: CASSGPAGYNEQFF. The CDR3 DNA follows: TGTGCCAGCAGTGGACCCGCGGGATACAATGAGCAGTTCTTC.

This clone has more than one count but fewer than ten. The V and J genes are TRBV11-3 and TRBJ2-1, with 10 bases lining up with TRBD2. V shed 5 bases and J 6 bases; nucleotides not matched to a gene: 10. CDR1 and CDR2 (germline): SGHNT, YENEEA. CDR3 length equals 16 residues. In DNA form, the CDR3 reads TGTGCCAGCAGCATGGGTGACAGCGGGGGGGCCAATGAGCAGTTCTTC. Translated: CASSMGDSGGANEQFF.

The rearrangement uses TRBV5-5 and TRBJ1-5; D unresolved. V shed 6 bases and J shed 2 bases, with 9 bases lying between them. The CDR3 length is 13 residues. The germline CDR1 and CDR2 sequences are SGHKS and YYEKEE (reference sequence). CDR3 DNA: TGTGCCAGCACCGCTACCGGCAATCAGCCCCAGCATTTT. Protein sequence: CASTATGNQPQHF.

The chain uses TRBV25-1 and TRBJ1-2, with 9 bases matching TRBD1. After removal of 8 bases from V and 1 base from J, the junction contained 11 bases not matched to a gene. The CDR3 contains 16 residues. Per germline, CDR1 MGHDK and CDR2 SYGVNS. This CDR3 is CASGEGTGLNNYGYTF. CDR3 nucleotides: TGTGCCAGCGGGGAGGGGACAGGGCTAAATAACTATGGCTACACCTTC.

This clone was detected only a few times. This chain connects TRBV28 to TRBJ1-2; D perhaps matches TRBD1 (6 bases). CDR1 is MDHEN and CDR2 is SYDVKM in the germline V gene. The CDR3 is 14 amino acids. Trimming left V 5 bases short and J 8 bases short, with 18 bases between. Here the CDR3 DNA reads TGTGCCAGCAGTACACAACGGGGGGCCAAAGGCTACACCTTC. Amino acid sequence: CASSTQRGAKGYTF.

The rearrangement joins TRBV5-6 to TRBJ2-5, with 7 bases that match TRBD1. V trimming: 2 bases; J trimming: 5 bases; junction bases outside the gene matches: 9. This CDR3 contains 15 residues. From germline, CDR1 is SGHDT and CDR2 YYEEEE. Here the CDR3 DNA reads TGTGCCAGCAGCTTTCCAGGGGGTAGAGGGGAGACCCAGTACTTC. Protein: CASSFPGGRGETQYF.

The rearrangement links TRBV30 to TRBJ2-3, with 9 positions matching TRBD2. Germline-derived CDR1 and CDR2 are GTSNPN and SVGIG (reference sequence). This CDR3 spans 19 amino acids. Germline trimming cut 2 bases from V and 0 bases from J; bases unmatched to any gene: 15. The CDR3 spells CAWSQLGAGGPYSTDTQYF. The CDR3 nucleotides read TGTGCCTGGAGTCAGCTCGGGGCGGGGGGGCCCTATAGCACAGATACGCAGTATTTT.

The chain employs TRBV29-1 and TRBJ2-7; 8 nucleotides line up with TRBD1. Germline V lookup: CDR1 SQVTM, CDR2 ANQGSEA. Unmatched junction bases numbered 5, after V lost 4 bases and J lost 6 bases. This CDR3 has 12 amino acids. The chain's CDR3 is CSVAPGGSEQYF. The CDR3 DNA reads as TGCAGCGTTGCACCAGGGGGCTCCGAGCAGTACTTC.

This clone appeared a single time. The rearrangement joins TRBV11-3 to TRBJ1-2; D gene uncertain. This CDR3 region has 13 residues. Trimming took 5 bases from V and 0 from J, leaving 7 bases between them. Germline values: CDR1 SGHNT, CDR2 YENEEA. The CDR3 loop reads CASSDRANYGYTF. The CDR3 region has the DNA TGTGCCAGCAGCGACCGGGCTAACTATGGCTACACCTTC.

CDR3 sequence reads: CASSLSGPSQPQHF. The DNA of the CDR3 is TGCGCCAGCAGCTTGAGCGGGCCGTCACAGCCCCAGCATTTT. The chain is built from TRBV5-1 and TRBJ1-5; no clear D. CDR3 length: 14 residues. CDR1 is SGHRS, CDR2 YFSETQ, per germline. The ends were cut back, 1 base at V and 7 bases at J, with 12 bases in the middle.

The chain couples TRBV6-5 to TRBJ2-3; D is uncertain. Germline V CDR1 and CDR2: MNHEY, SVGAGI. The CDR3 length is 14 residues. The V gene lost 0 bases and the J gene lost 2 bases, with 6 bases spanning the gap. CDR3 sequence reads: CASSYSGTTDTQYF. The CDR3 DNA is TGTGCCAGCAGTTACTCGGGCACCACAGATACGCAGTATTTT.

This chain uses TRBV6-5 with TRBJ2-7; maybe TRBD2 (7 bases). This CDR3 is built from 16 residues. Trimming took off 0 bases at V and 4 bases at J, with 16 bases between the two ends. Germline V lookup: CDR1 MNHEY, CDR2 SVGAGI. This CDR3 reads CASSYSTAGASYEQYF. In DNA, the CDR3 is TGTGCCAGCAGTTACTCGACGGCGGGGGCCTCGTACGAGCAGTACTTC.

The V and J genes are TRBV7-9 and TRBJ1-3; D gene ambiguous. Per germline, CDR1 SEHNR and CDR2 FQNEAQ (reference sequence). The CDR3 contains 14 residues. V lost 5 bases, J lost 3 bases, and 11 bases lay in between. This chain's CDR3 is CASSTEVGGNTIYF. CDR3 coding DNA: TGTGCCAGCAGCACAGAAGTAGGTGGAAACACCATATATTTT.

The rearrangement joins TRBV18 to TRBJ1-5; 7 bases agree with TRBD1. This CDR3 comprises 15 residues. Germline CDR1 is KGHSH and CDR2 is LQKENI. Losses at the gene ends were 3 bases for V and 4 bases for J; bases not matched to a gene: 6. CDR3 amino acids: CASSPPSQGNQPQHF. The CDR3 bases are TGTGCCAGCTCACCCCCCTCACAGGGGAATCAGCCCCAGCATTTT. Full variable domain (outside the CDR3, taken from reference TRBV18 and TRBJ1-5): NAGVMQNPRHLVRRRGQEARLRCSPMKGHSHVYWYRQLPEEGLKFMVYLQKENIIDESGMPKERFSAEFPKEGPSILRIQQVVRGDSAAYFCASSPPSQGNQPQHFGDGTRLSIL.

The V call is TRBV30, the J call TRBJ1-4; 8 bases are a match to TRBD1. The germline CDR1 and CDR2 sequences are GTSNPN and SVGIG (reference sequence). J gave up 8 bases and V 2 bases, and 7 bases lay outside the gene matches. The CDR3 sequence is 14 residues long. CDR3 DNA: TGTGCCTGGAGTTTACGGGACAGGCCCGAAAAACTGTTTTTT. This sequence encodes CAWSLRDRPEKLFF.

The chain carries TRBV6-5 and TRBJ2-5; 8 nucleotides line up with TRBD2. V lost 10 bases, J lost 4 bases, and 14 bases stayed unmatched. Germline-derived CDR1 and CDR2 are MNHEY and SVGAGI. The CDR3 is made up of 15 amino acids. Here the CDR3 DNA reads TGTGCCATCCAACCGTACGGGGGGGCCGGAGAGACCCAGTACTTC. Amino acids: CAIQPYGGAGETQYF.

The CDR3 DNA follows: TGTGCCAGCAGTTTAGGTGGTCCCAGGTTATCCGGGGAGCTGTTTTTT. It encodes CASSLGGPRLSGELFF. The V gene is TRBV28, the J gene TRBJ2-2; D ambiguous. Germline values: CDR1 MDHEN, CDR2 SYDVKM. There are 16 residues in the CDR3. The V end was cut by 2 bases, the J end by 6 bases, with 16 bases between.

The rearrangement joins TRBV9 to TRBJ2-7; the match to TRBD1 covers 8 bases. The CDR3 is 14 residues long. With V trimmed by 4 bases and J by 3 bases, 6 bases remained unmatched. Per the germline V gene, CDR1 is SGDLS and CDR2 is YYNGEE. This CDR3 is CASSPRQGFYEQYF. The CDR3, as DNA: TGTGCCAGCAGCCCTAGACAGGGGTTCTACGAGCAGTACTTC.

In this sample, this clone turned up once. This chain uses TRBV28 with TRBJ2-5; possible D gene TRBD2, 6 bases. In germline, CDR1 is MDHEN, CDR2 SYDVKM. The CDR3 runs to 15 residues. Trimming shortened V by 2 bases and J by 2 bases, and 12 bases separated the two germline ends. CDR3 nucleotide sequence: TGTGCCAGCAGTTTAATTGGAGGGAGGCAAGAGACCCAGTACTTC. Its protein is CASSLIGGRQETQYF. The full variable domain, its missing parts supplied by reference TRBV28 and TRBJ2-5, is DVKVTQSSRYLVKRTGEKVFLECVQDMDHENMFWYRQDPGLGLRLIYFSYDVKMKEKGDIPEGYSVSREKKERFSLILESASTNQTSMYLCASSLIGGRQETQYFGPGTRLLVL.

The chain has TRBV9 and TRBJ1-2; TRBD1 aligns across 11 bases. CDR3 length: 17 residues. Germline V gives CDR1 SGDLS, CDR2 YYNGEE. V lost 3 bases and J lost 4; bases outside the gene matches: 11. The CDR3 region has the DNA TGTGCCAGCAGCGCCCGGGACAGGGGGGTTTTTGGCTATGGCTACACCTTC. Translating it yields CASSARDRGVFGYGYTF.

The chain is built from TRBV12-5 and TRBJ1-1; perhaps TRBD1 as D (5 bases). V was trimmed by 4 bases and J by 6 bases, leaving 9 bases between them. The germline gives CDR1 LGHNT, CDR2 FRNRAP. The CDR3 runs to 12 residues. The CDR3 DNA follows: TGTGCTAGTGGTTACGCGGGGGCTGAAGCTTTCTTT. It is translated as CASGYAGAEAFF.

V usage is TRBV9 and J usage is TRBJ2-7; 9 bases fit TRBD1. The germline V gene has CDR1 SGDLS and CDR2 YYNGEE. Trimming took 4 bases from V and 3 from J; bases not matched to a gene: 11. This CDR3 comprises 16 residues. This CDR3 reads CASSPRDRAGNYEQYF. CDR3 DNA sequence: TGTGCCAGCAGCCCCCGGGACAGGGCTGGTAACTACGAGCAGTACTTC.

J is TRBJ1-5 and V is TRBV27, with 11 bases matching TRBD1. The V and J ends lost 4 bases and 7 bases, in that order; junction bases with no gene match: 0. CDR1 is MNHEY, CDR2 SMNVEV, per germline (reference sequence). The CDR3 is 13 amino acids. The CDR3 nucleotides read TGTGCCAGCAGTTGGGACAGGGGGCAGCCCCAGCATTTT. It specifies CASSWDRGQPQHF.

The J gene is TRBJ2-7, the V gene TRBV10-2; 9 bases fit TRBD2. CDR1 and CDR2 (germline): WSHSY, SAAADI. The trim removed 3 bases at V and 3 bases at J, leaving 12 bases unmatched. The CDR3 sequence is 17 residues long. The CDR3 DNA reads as TGCGCCAGCAGTGACATTTACCAGCGGGGGGTAATCTACGAGCAGTACTTC. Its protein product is CASSDIYQRGVIYEQYF.

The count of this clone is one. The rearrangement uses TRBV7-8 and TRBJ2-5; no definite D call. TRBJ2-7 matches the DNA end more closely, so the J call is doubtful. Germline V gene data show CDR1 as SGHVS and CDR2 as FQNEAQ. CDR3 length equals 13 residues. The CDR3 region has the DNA TGTGCCAGCAGCTCGTACATAAACTACGAGCAGTACTTC. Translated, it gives CASSSYINYEQYF.

The CDR3 coding sequence is TGTGCCAGCAGCTTGGAGGGGCAGGCGACCTACGAGCAGTACTTC. Translation gives CASSLEGQATYEQYF. The V call is TRBV5-5, the J call TRBJ2-7; a possible D gene is TRBD1 (5 bases). The V and J ends lost 0 bases and 2 bases respectively, with 12 bases between them. CDR1 and CDR2 (germline): SGHKS, YYEKEE (reference sequence). CDR3 size: 15 residues.

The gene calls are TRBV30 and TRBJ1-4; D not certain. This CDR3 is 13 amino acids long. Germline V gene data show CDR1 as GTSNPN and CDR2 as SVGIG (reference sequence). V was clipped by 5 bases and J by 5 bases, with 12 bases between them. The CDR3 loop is CAWAPGINEKLFF. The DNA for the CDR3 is TGTGCCTGGGCCCCCGGGATCAATGAAAAACTGTTTTTT.